Listed here are 29 T cell receptor beta chains from one sample, sequenced in a study of T cells in Graves' hyperthyroidism and ophthalmopathy. TCR beta CDR3 regions were amplified from RNA transcripts. A first-round RT-PCR of the TCR CDR3 used the HTBI primer set. TCRdb analysed the multiplex PCR reads with MiXCR anew, one entry per CDR3 protein. The repertoire has about 290,000 distinct CDR3 sequences, roughly 15% of them found once; the top ten carry approximately 7.8%. The sample taken for sequencing was blood. The receptor set was obtained from a woman aged 30 to 39 with Graves' hyperthyroidism that later progressed to Graves' ophthalmopathy.

Regarding this clonotype: One base away lies a much larger clone, so this may be a sequencing read error. This chain uses TRBV20-1 with TRBJ2-2; 8 nucleotides match TRBD2. Germline V gene sequence: CDR1 DFQATT, CDR2 SNEGSKA (reference sequence). This CDR3 region has 15 residues. In DNA, the CDR3 is TGCAGTGCAATGGGACTAGTCCATCTTACCGGGGAGCCGTTTTTT. It translates to CSAMGLVHLTGEPFF.

The sample holds many counts of this clonotype. This sequence joins TRBV6-2 or TRBV6-3 and TRBJ2-7; the D gene is possibly TRBD2 (6 bases). The germline V gene encodes CDR1 MNHEY and CDR2 SVGEGT. This CDR3 is 14 amino acids long. Trimming stripped 9 bases from V and 1 base from J, with 16 bases between. The chain's CDR3 is CASEQAGPSYEQYF. DNA of the CDR3: TGTGCCAGTGAACAAGCGGGCCCGTCCTACGAGCAGTACTTC.

This clonotype was counted many times. This chain links TRBV28 with TRBJ1-5; D gene ambiguous. The CDR3 contains 15 residues. The V end lost 2 bases, the J end lost 9 bases, and 17 bases lay between the germline ends. From germline, CDR1 is MDHEN and CDR2 SYDVKM. The CDR3 sequence: CASSLPGVVMGPQHF. The DNA for the CDR3 is TGTGCCAGCAGTTTACCCGGGGTAGTTATGGGGCCCCAGCATTTT.

This clonotype was detected ten times or more. The rearrangement links TRBV6-1 to TRBJ2-1, with D hard to call. The V gene lost 6 bases and the J gene lost 0 bases, with 15 bases spanning the gap. CDR1 is MNHNS, CDR2 SASEGT, per germline. The CDR3 covers 16 residues. CDR3 region: CASSNRLTLSYNEQFF. The DNA of the CDR3 is TGTGCCAGCAGCAACAGACTGACCCTCTCCTACAATGAGCAGTTCTTC.

The J gene is TRBJ2-5, the V gene TRBV12-5; 10 bases agree with TRBD2. V dropped 10 bases and J dropped 4; count of bases not matched to a gene: 15. This CDR3 has 16 residues. Germline values: CDR1 LGHNT, CDR2 FRNRAP. CDR3 loop: CAIWPRRLAGVETQYF. The CDR3 nucleotides read TGTGCTATTTGGCCCCGAAGGCTAGCGGGAGTAGAGACCCAGTACTTC.

This clonotype turned up a few times. This chain links TRBV20-1 with TRBJ2-3, with D unclear. Germline V gene data show CDR1 as DFQATT and CDR2 as SNEGSKA (reference sequence). Trimming cost V 0 bases and J 4 bases, with 8 bases left between them. CDR3 length equals 13 residues. The CDR3 sequence: CSARERLADTQYF. In DNA, the CDR3 is TGCAGTGCTAGAGAACGCCTGGCAGATACGCAGTATTTT.

This clonotype was counted ten times or more. This chain joins TRBV20-1 and TRBJ2-1; TRBD2 matches at 11 bases. This CDR3 is built from 15 residues. Germline trimming cut 6 bases from V and 6 bases from J; bases unmatched to any gene: 10. The germline V gene encodes CDR1 DFQATT and CDR2 SNEGSKA (reference sequence). The CDR3 nucleotides are TGCAGTGCCCCCGGGGGACTAGCGGAGCCCAATGAGCAGTTCTTC. It is translated as CSAPGGLAEPNEQFF.

This chain uses TRBV20-1 with TRBJ2-3; TRBD2 aligns across 12 bases. The CDR3 sequence is 18 residues long. The V gene's germline CDR1 is DFQATT and CDR2 SNEGSKA (reference sequence). The ends lost 1 base at V and 2 bases at J; junction bases unmatched: 10. The CDR3 is CSARGPSGRAENTDTQYF. In DNA, the CDR3 is TGCAGTGCTAGAGGCCCTAGCGGGAGGGCCGAGAACACAGATACGCAGTATTTT.

This clonotype was detected ten times or more. This rearrangement joins TRBV28 to TRBJ2-2; the match to TRBD2 covers 12 bases. Germline V CDR1 and CDR2: MDHEN, SYDVKM. Losses at the gene ends were 5 bases for V and 3 bases for J; bases not matched to a gene: 4. The CDR3 runs 16 residues. The CDR3 sequence is CASSASGRAYTGELFF. CDR3 coding DNA: TGTGCCAGCAGTGCTAGCGGGAGGGCCTACACCGGGGAGCTGTTTTTT.

The chain employs TRBV7-6 and TRBJ2-3, with D possibly matching TRBD2 (7 bases). The CDR3 consists of 17 residues. CDR1 is SGHVS, CDR2 FNYEAQ, per germline. V lost 2 bases and J 0 bases, leaving 15 bases between the germline ends. CDR3 residues: CASSLSPGGLSTDTQYF. For the CDR3, the DNA is TGTGCCAGCAGCTTAAGTCCGGGGGGCCTGAGCACAGATACGCAGTATTTT.

The V call is TRBV5-5, the J call TRBJ2-3, with D hard to call. The V end lost 0 bases, the J end lost 0 bases, and 11 bases lay between the germline ends. Germline V gives CDR1 SGHKS, CDR2 YYEKEE (reference sequence). This CDR3 is 16 amino acids long. CDR3 DNA: TGTGCCAGCAGCTTGGGCGGAACGCAGAGCACAGATACGCAGTATTTT. It translates to CASSLGGTQSTDTQYF.

The chain links TRBV9 to TRBJ2-7; D is unclear. From germline, CDR1 is SGDLS and CDR2 YYNGEE. The V end lost 3 bases, the J end lost 5 bases, and 12 bases lay between the germline ends. CDR3 size: 13 residues. Here the CDR3 reads CASSATALDEQYF. The CDR3 bases are TGTGCCAGCAGCGCAACGGCTCTTGACGAGCAGTACTTC.

This rearrangement joins TRBV7-8 to TRBJ2-2; 7 bases agree with TRBD2. The J segment lost 5 bases and the V segment lost 3 bases, leaving 21 bases of the junction unmatched. CDR1 SGHVS and CDR2 FQNEAQ come from the germline V gene. The CDR3 length is 20 residues. The CDR3 nucleotides read TGTGCCAGCAGCTTCATCGTTGGGGCGGGGGTTAAGTCGAGAACCGGGGAGCTGTTTTTT. It specifies CASSFIVGAGVKSRTGELFF.

This clonotype came up many times. The rearrangement joins TRBV9 to TRBJ2-3; 7 positions agree with TRBD1. There are 14 residues in the CDR3. Germline V gives CDR1 SGDLS, CDR2 YYNGEE. V gave up 7 bases and J gave up 1 base; unmatched junction bases: 6. The CDR3 loop is CASSQGQGTDTQYF. As DNA, the CDR3 is TGTGCCAGCTCGCAAGGACAGGGCACAGATACGCAGTATTTT.

This clonotype appeared many times. The rearrangement joins TRBV30 to TRBJ1-1, with 10 nucleotides matching TRBD1. Germline loops: CDR1 GTSNPN, CDR2 SVGIG (reference sequence). The CDR3 is made up of 14 amino acids. The V and J ends lost 4 bases and 7 bases, in that order; junction bases with no gene match: 9. The DNA for the CDR3 is TGTGCCTGGATCCAGACAGGGGGCGATTTTGAAGCTTTCTTT. Protein: CAWIQTGGDFEAFF.

This clonotype was picked up many times. V is TRBV27 and J is TRBJ2-4; D gene ambiguous. V was pared by 5 bases and J by 9 bases, with 14 bases between. Germline values: CDR1 MNHEY, CDR2 SMNVEV (reference sequence). This CDR3 is 13 amino acids long. The CDR3 reads CASSPAIQGIQYF. The CDR3 nucleotides read TGTGCCAGCAGTCCCGCCATCCAAGGCATTCAGTACTTC.

This clonotype was recorded at least ten times. The rearrangement joins TRBV20-1 to TRBJ2-7; the D gene is possibly TRBD2 (5 bases). The germline V and J ends were trimmed by 1 base and 6 bases, with 10 bases remaining between them. CDR1 DFQATT and CDR2 SNEGSKA come from the germline V gene (reference sequence). This CDR3 has 12 amino acids. CDR3 sequence reads: CSARVEAAEQYF. CDR3 DNA: TGCAGTGCTAGAGTCGAAGCGGCCGAGCAGTACTTC.

This clonotype was seen a handful of times. The chain joins TRBV7-6 to TRBJ2-1, with TRBD1 identical over 7 bases. The CDR3 totals 16 residues. V shed 5 bases and J 4 bases; nucleotides not matched to a gene: 11. Germline V CDR1 and CDR2: SGHVS, FNYEAQ. The CDR3 DNA sequence: TGTGCCAGCAGCCTCCGACAGGGCACTCTGTACAATGAGCAGTTCTTC. It translates to CASSLRQGTLYNEQFF.

This clonotype was recorded many times. CDR3 coding DNA: TGTGCCAGCTCACCACCGTGGACCGCCGTAAACAATGAGCAGTTCTTC. Protein product: CASSPPWTAVNNEQFF. The V call is TRBV18, the J call TRBJ2-1; D ambiguous. The germline gives CDR1 KGHSH, CDR2 LQKENI. The V gene lost 0 bases and the J gene lost 5 bases, with 14 bases spanning the gap. The CDR3 is 16 residues long.

The J gene is TRBJ2-7, the V gene TRBV12-5; D possibly corresponds to TRBD2 (6 bases). V lost 0 bases and J 5 bases, leaving 17 bases between the germline ends. CDR1 is LGHNT, CDR2 FRNRAP, per germline. CDR3 length equals 16 residues. CDR3 protein: CASGLVPPRETHEQYF. As DNA, the CDR3 is TGTGCTAGTGGTTTGGTCCCCCCTCGGGAGACCCACGAGCAGTACTTC.

This clonotype was counted many times. The chain recombines TRBV13 with TRBJ1-5; D not certain. CDR1 is PRHDT, CDR2 FYEKMQ, per germline (reference sequence). CDR3 size: 16 residues. The V gene lost 2 bases and the J gene lost 2 bases, with 13 bases spanning the gap. CDR3 bases: TGTGCCAGCAGCTTAAATCTTTGGAAGGGCAATCAGCCCCAGCATTTT. This gives the protein CASSLNLWKGNQPQHF. Based on the CDR3 plus reference TRBV13 and TRBJ1-5, the full variable domain is AAGVIQSPRHLIKEKRETATLKCYPIPRHDTVYWYQQGPGQDPQFLISFYEKMQSDKGSIPDRFSAQQFSDYHSELNMSSLELGDSALYFCASSLNLWKGNQPQHFGDGTRLSIL.

CDR3 sequence: CASSPLGLSGNTIYF. The CDR3 bases are TGTGCCAGCAGTCCCCTGGGTCTGTCTGGAAACACCATATATTTT. The chain combines TRBV27 with TRBJ1-3; the D is unclear. This CDR3 comprises 15 residues. Germline CDR1 MNHEY, CDR2 SMNVEV (reference sequence). Trimming cost V 5 bases and J 1 base, with 12 bases left between them.

This clonotype was seen many times. The chain uses TRBV6-5 and TRBJ1-2; 8 bases are a match to TRBD1. This CDR3 has 16 amino acids. The V and J ends lost 2 bases and 0 bases, in that order; junction bases with no gene match: 5. The V gene's germline CDR1 is MNHEY and CDR2 SVGAGI. The CDR3 bases are TGTGCCAGCAGTTACCTACGACAGGGGACTAACTATGGCTACACCTTC. Translating it yields CASSYLRQGTNYGYTF.

This clonotype has more than one count but fewer than ten. A junction boundary mismatches the germline segment, possibly from a read error. The chain joins TRBV7-2 to TRBJ2-1; D is perhaps TRBD1 or TRBD2 (5 bases each). From germline, CDR1 is SGHTA and CDR2 FQGNSA. This CDR3 has 12 residues. CDR3 amino acids: CASSPDPGPTLF. CDR3 coding DNA: TGTGCCAGCAGCCCTGACCCGGGACCGACGCTCTTC.

This clonotype occurred many times. The rearrangement uses TRBV28 and TRBJ2-1, with TRBD2 identical over 13 bases. V dropped 6 bases and J dropped 14; count of bases not matched to a gene: 10. The CDR3 is 14 amino acids. Looked up from germline, CDR1 is MDHEN and CDR2 is SYDVKM. The CDR3 DNA reads TGTGCCAGCAGCTCCCTACTAGCGGGGGGGAATGAGTTCTTC. This gives the protein CASSSLLAGGNEFF.

V and J are TRBV19 and TRBJ2-1; 10 bases agree with TRBD2. This CDR3 region has 16 residues. Unmatched junction bases numbered 7, after V lost 1 base and J lost 7 bases. Germline V gene data show CDR1 as LNHDA and CDR2 as SQIVND (reference sequence). The CDR3 DNA is TGTGCCAGTAGTATAGGGCCGCTAGCGGGAGTTAATGAGCAGTTCTTC. Amino acid sequence: CASSIGPLAGVNEQFF.

This clonotype was detected many times. The chain links TRBV28 to TRBJ2-3; possibly TRBD1 for D (5 bases). Looked up from germline, CDR1 is MDHEN and CDR2 is SYDVKM. The CDR3 contains 17 residues. V was clipped by 3 bases and J by 1 base, with 17 bases between them. This CDR3 reads CASSFGASPEGTDTQYF. CDR3 DNA sequence: TGTGCCAGCAGTTTTGGGGCCTCCCCAGAGGGCACAGATACGCAGTATTTT.

This clonotype was counted many times. J is TRBJ1-1 and V is TRBV5-1, with D possibly TRBD1 on 5 matching bases. V shed 2 bases and J shed 4 bases, with 9 bases lying between them. Germline CDR1 reads SGHRS; CDR2 reads YFSETQ. The CDR3 is 13 residues long. CDR3: CASSFQGSTEAFF. CDR3 sequence (DNA): TGCGCCAGCAGCTTTCAGGGAAGCACTGAAGCTTTCTTT. Looking up the rest from reference TRBV5-1 and TRBJ1-1 gives the full variable domain: KAGVTQTPRYLIKTRGQQVTLSCSPISGHRSVSWYQQTPGQGLQFLFEYFSETQRNKGNFPGRFSGRQFSNSRSEMNVSTLELGDSALYLCASSFQGSTEAFFGQGTRLTVV.

This clonotype has ten or more counts. The rearrangement links TRBV19 to TRBJ2-1, with a tentative D call TRBD2 (6 bases). V shed 5 bases and J shed 9 bases, with 14 bases lying between them. The CDR3 extends over 13 amino acids. CDR1 LNHDA and CDR2 SQIVND come from the germline V gene (reference sequence). CDR3 region: CASSSTRGGEQFF. The CDR3 DNA is TGTGCCAGTAGTTCCACAAGGGGAGGTGAGCAGTTCTTC.